This TCR beta chain was sequenced for a study of T cell responses to AZD1222 COVID-19 vaccine listed by TCRdb under 2021. Background for the entire study: TCR sequencing covered fewer than 250 trial participants: 207 given two doses of AZD1222 and 26 given two doses of MenACWY control vaccine. Trial participants were enrolled by age into 18-55, 56-69 and 70-plus year subgroups, with approximately 150, 30 and 60 TCR-sequenced participants respectively.

The CDR3 regions of human TCRbeta chains were analyzed by immunosequencing. The authors' analysis ran thus. TCRs in the repertoires were compared against a reference library of SARS-CoV-2-specific TCRs that had been generated with the MIRA antigen-specificity platform. Breadth was defined as the fraction of unique TCRs that were SARS-CoV-2-associated. Depth was defined as the fraction of total T cells that were SARS-CoV-2-associated. Using the MIRA data, each spike-specific TCR was mapped to the spike region that the TCR reacts to and placed in a CD4 or CD8 class. Log10-transformed breadth and depth values were compared by one-way ANOVA with Sidak's multiple comparisons tests. This is the immuneACCESS table as TCRdb keeps it, with only in-frame sequences that have V and J called. A part of the clones is gone; compared with another copy, unresolved V genes explain less than half, and the rest is unexplained. The DNA was the basis for D and trimming; V, J and clone size are from that table. The sample yields about 140,000 clones; 86% were counted once. Roughly 5.1% of the sample comes from the top ten.

This clone showed up just once. What this receptor recognizes is not known. Base qualities were left out, and no much larger clone turns up one base away. The sample's time point, from its label and the paper: about 28 days (+/-7) after the second vaccine dose. AZD1222 recipients given second doses at about 4 weeks or at about 12 weeks were pooled, since spike-specific TCR depth and breadth were not found to differ between the two schedules. The vaccinee samples were drawn from two UK trials, COV001 and COV002, one of which was a single-blind randomized controlled phase 2/3 trial testing AZD1222 (ChAdOx1 nCoV-19) in healthy adults. For TCRbeta chain sequencing, PBMC samples were collected from trial participants at day 0 and at day 28 after the second dose. What the work shows at the level of the full study, not this receptor alone: Epitopes outside the regions mutated in the B.1.351 and B.1.1.7 variants were reportedly recognized by nearly half of the unique spike-specific TCRs. CD4 TCRs associated with the vaccine covered the entire spike protein, and the dominant responses were in regions 160-218 and 743-854. Participants were mostly white British and included more females than males, and it was suggested by the authors that clonal diversity may have been underestimated. The 56-69-year group was small, and its depth increase did not reach significance, likely because of low power. Because no day 14 peak-response samples were available, the repertoires could be characterized only after the peak T cell response. Conclusions about previously exposed vaccinees are limited, since just 5 to 7 AZD1222 recipients were seropositive for SARS-CoV-2 at baseline. Spike-specific TCR breadth and depth rose significantly after two AZD1222 doses compared with day 0 and with MenACWY recipients.

The CDR3 sequence holds 15 residues, the cysteine and phenylalanine included. Solely the CDR3 DNA is kept, with 45 bases framed from the first base. V sheds 0 bases and J sheds 4 bases, leaving 13 bases between their ends. The CDR1 and CDR2 encoded by the germline V gene are SGHRS and YFSETQ. The V and J segments used are TRBV5-1 and TRBJ1-2, with no D gene named confidently. The sequenced sample was peripheral blood, obtained 28 days after the second AZD1222 dose. This TCR was recovered from an adult who received the AZD1222 COVID-19 vaccine. The DNA sequence is as follows: TGCGCCAGCAGCTTGGAACAGACCTACCTCTATGGCTACACCTTC. Translated, it gives CASSLEQTYLYGYTF.